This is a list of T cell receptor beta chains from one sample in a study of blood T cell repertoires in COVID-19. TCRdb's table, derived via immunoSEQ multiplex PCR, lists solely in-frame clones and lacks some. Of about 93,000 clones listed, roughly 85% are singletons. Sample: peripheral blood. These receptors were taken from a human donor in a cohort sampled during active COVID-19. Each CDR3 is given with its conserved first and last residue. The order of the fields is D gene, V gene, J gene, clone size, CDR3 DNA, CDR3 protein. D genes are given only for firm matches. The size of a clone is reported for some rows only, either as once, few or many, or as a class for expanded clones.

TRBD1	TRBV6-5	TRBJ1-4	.	TGTGCCAGCAGTTACACGCAGGGGGCTCGGGAAAAACTGTTTTTT	CASSYTQGAREKLFF
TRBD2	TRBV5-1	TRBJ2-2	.	TGCGCCAGCACCTCGGGGGGGACGAACACCGGGGAGCTGTTTTTT	CASTSGGTNTGELFF
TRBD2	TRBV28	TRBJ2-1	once	TGTGCCAGCAGTGCTTTCCTAGCGGGAAACTACAATGAGCAGTTCTTC	CASSAFLAGNYNEQFF
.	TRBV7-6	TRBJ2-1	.	TGTGCCAGCAGCTTAGAGGTGGGCGGGGCCTACAATGAGCAGTTCTTC	CASSLEVGGAYNEQFF
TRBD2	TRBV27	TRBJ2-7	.	TGTGCCAGCAGTTCCGGGACTAGCGGGACGGGGGAGCAGTACTTC	CASSSGTSGTGEQYF
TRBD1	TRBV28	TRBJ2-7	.	TGTGCCAGCAGCAGGGGACAGGGCATCCACGAGCAGTACTTC	CASSRGQGIHEQYF
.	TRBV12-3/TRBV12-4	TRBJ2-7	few	TGTGCCAGCAGTTTCGGGGCCTACGAGCAGTACTTC	CASSFGAYEQYF
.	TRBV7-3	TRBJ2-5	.	TGTGCCAGCAGCTTAACTGGGGGGGCCCCCCAAGAGACCCAGTACTTC	CASSLTGGAPQETQYF
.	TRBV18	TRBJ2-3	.	TGTGCCAGCTCACCCAGTAGCACAGATACGCAGTATTTT	CASSPSSTDTQYF
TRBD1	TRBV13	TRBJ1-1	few	TGTGCCAGCAGCTTGAGCCAGGGGGCGGGAATTAGGACTGAAGCTTTCTTT	CASSLSQGAGIRTEAFF
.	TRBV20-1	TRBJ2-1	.	TGCAGTGCTTTCGGTCAGGGGGGGCAGTTCTTC	CSAFGQGGQFF
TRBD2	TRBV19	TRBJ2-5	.	TGTGCCAGTAGTATAGCACTAGCGGGGGGCGAGACCCAGTACTTC	CASSIALAGGETQYF
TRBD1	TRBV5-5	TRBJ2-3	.	TGTGCCAGCAGCCGACAGGGGGCTACAGATACGCAGTATTTT	CASSRQGATDTQYF
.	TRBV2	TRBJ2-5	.	TGTGCCAGCGGCCTTGGACTAACGCAGACCCAGTACTTC	CASGLGLTQTQYF
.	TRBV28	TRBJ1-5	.	TGTGCCAGCAGTCGCGCGGGGGGCGTAGCAAATCAGCCCCAGCATTTT	CASSRAGGVANQPQHF
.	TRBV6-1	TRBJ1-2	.	TGTGCCAGCAGTGAAGCGGCCAGGGCTGACTATGGCTACACCTTC	CASSEAARADYGYTF
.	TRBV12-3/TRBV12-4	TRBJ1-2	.	TGTGCCAGCAGTTCAGGGTATGGCTACACCTTC	CASSSGYGYTF
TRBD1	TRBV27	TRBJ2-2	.	TGTGCCAGCAGTCACCACGACAGGGGCACCGGGGAGCTGTTTTTT	CASSHHDRGTGELFF